This TCR beta chain was recorded in a study of tumor-infiltrating lymphocytes in localized non-small cell lung cancer. The overall study: The cohort mixed smokers and never-smokers, several histologies, and some post-neoadjuvant-chemotherapy samples. Resected tumor was paired with non-adjacent uninvolved lung from the same patient. Study results and caveats: TCR sequencing covered a subset of patients with enough tissue. Recurrence-free survival showed no association with tumor T-cell fraction.

The protocol was immunoSEQ multiplex PCR, while the TCRdb copy is restricted to in-frame clones and leaves out a portion. The table lists 12,000 or so clones, 65% to 85% of them singletons. CDR1 MNHNS and CDR2 SASEGT come from the germline V gene. The CDR3 sequence is 16 residues long. V was shortened by 3 bases and J by 5 bases, with 17 bases between the two germline ends. This clone has a single count. Antigen unknown. This receptor was taken from a human donor with non-small cell lung cancer. The gene calls are TRBV6-1 and TRBJ2-1; D might be TRBD1 or TRBD2, each matching 5 bases. The sample was lung tumor tissue. For the CDR3, the DNA is TGTGCCAGCAGTGATTGGGGGACCTTGCGGCACAATGAGCAGTTCTTC. Protein product: CASSDWGTLRHNEQFF.